This T cell receptor (beta chain) originates from a study of T-cell memory formation after mild COVID-19. CDR3 length equals 14 residues. V was cut by 3 bases and J by 7 bases, with 14 bases left in between. Germline V CDR1 and CDR2: SGHTA, FQGNSA. With constant-segment primers, 5'RACE yielded cDNA libraries of TCR alpha and TCR beta that carried sample barcodes and UMIs. MiXCR, run by TCRdb on the 5' RACE reads, gives a single entry per CDR3 protein. The profile covers a few hundred thousand distinct CDR3 sequences, with approximately 21% appearing a single time and under 8.5% taken by the ten largest.

The rearrangement joins TRBV7-2 to TRBJ2-3, with TRBD1 as a possible D gene (5 bases). Sequencing was done on a sample of PBMCs or a T cell subset sorted from them (not recorded which). The sequence was collected from an adult woman who had mild COVID-19 (a few samples of this study predate the infection). Cell type and time point are not known. The CDR3 bases are TGTGCCAGCAGCTTCACCCAGGGCGATCATACGCAGTATTTT. This translates into CASSFTQGDHTQYF.